These 27 T cell receptor beta chains originate from one sample sequenced in a study of CD8 T cells in ankylosing spondylitis. MiXCR, applied by TCRdb to the 5' RACE reads, yields one record per CDR3 protein. The table has 200,000 to 250,000 distinct CDR3 sequences, approximately 20% seen once. Study-wide findings and caveats: For ankylosing spondylitis blood, a TCR beta motif of under ten highly homologous variants appeared characteristic.

What these receptors recognize is not known. Sequencing was done on a sample of blood, either unsorted or a sorted T cell fraction (not recorded which). These receptors were taken from a male donor with ankylosing spondylitis.

The table lists this clonotype with a few counts. The chain has TRBV9 and TRBJ2-3; D is undetermined. The CDR3 has 17 amino acids. The V and J ends lost 4 bases and 0 bases respectively, with 18 bases between them. The V gene's germline CDR1 is SGDLS and CDR2 YYNGEE. Here the CDR3 DNA reads TGTGCCAGCAGCCCCCACGGTTTACTATCTAGCACAGATACGCAGTATTTT. This codes for CASSPHGLLSSTDTQYF.

The J gene is TRBJ2-5, the V gene TRBV4-1, with 10 bases fitting TRBD2. The CDR3 totals 14 residues. Looked up from germline, CDR1 is MGHRA and CDR2 is YSYEKL. Trimming took 4 bases from V and 3 from J; bases not matched to a gene: 2. CDR3 sequence reads: CASSRGLAEETQYF. The CDR3 DNA sequence: TGCGCCAGCAGCCGAGGACTAGCGGAAGAGACCCAGTACTTC.

The chain combines TRBV11-2 with TRBJ1-3, with a weak D call TRBD1 (6 bases). CDR3 length equals 17 residues. Looked up from germline, CDR1 is SGHAT and CDR2 is FQNNGV. The V end lost 2 bases, the J end lost 2 bases, and 16 bases lay between the germline ends. CDR3 sequence (DNA): TGTGCCAGCAGCTTAATGTCACAGGGCATGACTGGAAACACCATATATTTT. This gives the protein CASSLMSQGMTGNTIYF.

This clonotype was seen repeatedly, ten times or more. The V call is TRBV13, the J call TRBJ2-3; no reliable D call. V was clipped by 1 base and J by 4 bases, with 6 bases between them. The CDR3 loop spans 13 amino acids. The germline V gene encodes CDR1 PRHDT and CDR2 FYEKMQ (reference sequence). The CDR3: CASSLATADTQYF. CDR3 in DNA: TGTGCCAGCAGCTTAGCTACGGCAGATACGCAGTATTTT.

This clonotype was counted only a few times. V gene TRBV5-6 combines with J gene TRBJ2-1, with D unresolved. V lost 1 base, J lost 7 bases, and 6 bases lay in between. From germline, CDR1 is SGHDT and CDR2 YYEEEE. This CDR3 is built from 12 residues. The CDR3 nucleotides read TGTGCCAGCAGCTTGCTCCGGAATGAGCAGTTCTTC. Amino acids: CASSLLRNEQFF.

The sample holds a few counts of this clonotype. The chain employs TRBV4-3 and TRBJ1-6, with D unresolved. V was clipped by 0 bases and J by 6 bases, with 6 bases between them. Germline CDR1 is LGHNA and CDR2 is YSLEER. The length of the CDR3 is 14 residues. CDR3 protein: CASSQDPANSPLHF. The CDR3 nucleotides read TGCGCCAGCAGCCAAGACCCCGCTAATTCACCCCTCCACTTT.

The rearrangement joins TRBV7-8 to TRBJ2-7; TRBD1 matches 10 bases. CDR3 length equals 15 residues. Trimming took 5 bases from V and 6 from J; bases not matched to a gene: 10. From germline, CDR1 is SGHVS and CDR2 FQNEAQ. CDR3 sequence: CASSPEGQGYFEQYF. The DNA of the CDR3 is TGTGCCAGCAGCCCGGAGGGACAGGGGTATTTCGAGCAGTACTTC.

In its sample, this clonotype was seen a few times. The J gene is TRBJ1-5, the V gene TRBV20-1; no clear D. Between the trimmed V and J ends, which lost 3 bases and 5 bases, there was a span of 17 bases. CDR3 length: 15 amino acids. Germline V CDR1 and CDR2: DFQATT, SNEGSKA (reference sequence). The CDR3 nucleotides read TGCAGTGCTAGGGCGTTTGACATCGGGGATCAGCCCCAGCATTTT. Protein sequence: CSARAFDIGDQPQHF.

This rearrangement joins TRBV4-1 to TRBJ1-1; possible D gene TRBD1, 6 bases. V lost 0 bases and J lost 0, with 11 bases in between. Germline-derived CDR1 and CDR2 are MGHRA and YSYEKL. This CDR3 region has 16 residues. CDR3 nucleotide sequence: TGCGCCAGCAGCCAAGATAACCAGGGGCTGAACACTGAAGCTTTCTTT. Translating gives CASSQDNQGLNTEAFF.

This chain uses TRBV29-1 with TRBJ2-2; D remains unclear. In germline, CDR1 is SQVTM, CDR2 ANQGSEA. V was shortened by 7 bases and J by 6 bases, with 12 bases between the two germline ends. The CDR3 sequence is 12 residues long. The DNA for the CDR3 is TGCAGCGAACAGACCCTTGCCGGGGAGCTGTTTTTT. Translation gives CSEQTLAGELFF.

This clonotype was observed a handful of times. The chain employs TRBV10-1 and TRBJ2-3; TRBD2 is a possible D gene (6 bases). Trimming removed 2 bases from V and 9 bases from J, with 9 bases in between. The CDR3 spans 12 residues. Germline loops: CDR1 WNHNN, CDR2 SYGVQD (reference sequence). The CDR3 loop reads CASSEPSGTQYF. DNA of the CDR3: TGCGCCAGCAGTGAGCCCAGCGGGACGCAGTATTTT.

The chain employs TRBV19 and TRBJ2-2; 12 nucleotides line up with TRBD2. Germline assignment: CDR1 LNHDA and CDR2 SQIVND (reference sequence). The J segment lost 3 bases and the V segment lost 2 bases, leaving 4 bases of the junction unmatched. CDR3 length: 17 amino acids. The CDR3 reads CASSIRLAGEYTGELFF. In nucleotides, the CDR3 is TGTGCCAGTAGTATACGACTAGCGGGAGAGTACACCGGGGAGCTGTTTTTT.

This clonotype was counted only a few times. The chain joins TRBV11-2 to TRBJ1-3; D ambiguous. The V end lost 1 base, the J end lost 3 bases, and 7 bases lay between the germline ends. The CDR3 length is 14 residues. Looked up from germline, CDR1 is SGHAT and CDR2 is FQNNGV. CDR3 amino acids: CASSLGGNGNTIYF. In nucleotides, the CDR3 is TGTGCCAGCAGCTTAGGGGGAAATGGAAACACCATATATTTT.

The chain employs TRBV4-3 and TRBJ2-7; possibly TRBD1 or TRBD2 for D (6 bases each). The V end was cut by 0 bases, the J end by 0 bases, with 12 bases between. Germline CDR1 LGHNA, CDR2 YSLEER. This CDR3 is built from 16 residues. DNA of the CDR3: TGCGCCAGCAGCCAAGACAGGGGAGGACCCTCCTACGAGCAGTACTTC. This translates into CASSQDRGGPSYEQYF.

V and J are TRBV27 and TRBJ2-7; D could derive from TRBD1 or TRBD2 (6 bases each). CDR1 and CDR2 (germline): MNHEY, SMNVEV (reference sequence). V was clipped by 7 bases and J by 5 bases, with 15 bases between them. The CDR3 covers 13 residues. The CDR3 spells CASTSEGGDEQYF. CDR3 DNA: TGTGCCAGCACCTCGGAGGGGGGAGACGAGCAGTACTTC.

The chain joins TRBV7-9 to TRBJ2-2; D not certain. The germline V gene encodes CDR1 SEHNR and CDR2 FQNEAQ (reference sequence). V gave up 1 base and J gave up 5 bases, with 8 bases separating them. CDR3 length: 14 residues. The CDR3: CASSLVVTTGELFF. The CDR3 region has the DNA TGTGCCAGCAGCTTAGTGGTTACAACCGGGGAGCTGTTTTTT.

This clonotype was found a few times. The V gene is TRBV30, the J gene TRBJ2-3; unclear D gene. The CDR3 extends over 13 amino acids. Between the trimmed V and J ends, which lost 2 bases and 6 bases, there was a span of 12 bases. Germline CDR1 reads GTSNPN; CDR2 reads SVGIG (reference sequence). CDR3 sequence: CAWSSLGGDTQYF. The CDR3 nucleotides read TGTGCCTGGAGTTCTCTTGGTGGGGATACGCAGTATTTT.

J is TRBJ2-7 and V is TRBV14; D is uncertain. CDR3 length equals 16 residues. Germline CDR1 reads SGHDN; CDR2 reads FVKESK. Trimming removed 4 bases at V and 2 bases at J, with 18 bases between. The CDR3: CASSPGVPRATYEQYF. The CDR3 DNA reads TGTGCCAGCAGCCCTGGAGTACCGCGAGCCACCTACGAGCAGTACTTC.

This clonotype was recorded once. This chain links TRBV7-9 with TRBJ2-5; D ambiguous. This CDR3 is 13 amino acids long. Per germline, CDR1 SEHNR and CDR2 FQNEAQ (reference sequence). V dropped 5 bases and J dropped 0 bases, with 7 bases sitting between them. The CDR3 DNA reads as TGTGCCAGCAGCGCAGACAACCAAGAGACCCAGTACTTC. Translated, it gives CASSADNQETQYF.

The rearrangement links TRBV5-1 to TRBJ2-2, with TRBD2 as a possible D gene (6 bases). Trimming shortened V by 1 base and J by 0 bases, and 10 bases separated the two germline ends. The CDR3 loop spans 16 amino acids. Germline-derived CDR1 and CDR2 are SGHRS and YFSETQ. CDR3 sequence: CASSLFKRANTGELFF. The CDR3 nucleotides read TGCGCCAGCAGCTTGTTCAAGCGGGCGAACACCGGGGAGCTGTTTTTT. Full variable domain (rest looked up from reference TRBV5-1 and TRBJ2-2): KAGVTQTPRYLIKTRGQQVTLSCSPISGHRSVSWYQQTPGQGLQFLFEYFSETQRNKGNFPGRFSGRQFSNSRSEMNVSTLELGDSALYLCASSLFKRANTGELFFGEGSRLTVL.

The chain uses TRBV4-2 and TRBJ2-6, with D possibly being TRBD1 or TRBD2 (5 bases each). Looked up from germline, CDR1 is LGHNA and CDR2 is YNFKEQ. The V end was cut by 6 bases, the J end by 0 bases, with 12 bases between. This CDR3 comprises 16 residues. CDR3 loop: CASRGDRSSGANVLTF. Here the CDR3 DNA reads TGTGCCAGCAGGGGGGACCGCAGCTCTGGGGCCAACGTCCTGACTTTC.

The chain recombines TRBV4-1 with TRBJ1-2; D uncertain. The CDR3 sequence is 15 residues long. Germline V gene data show CDR1 as MGHRA and CDR2 as YSYEKL. V was shortened by 0 bases and J by 4 bases, with 12 bases between the two germline ends. CDR3 amino acids: CASSQDGSELYGYTF. As DNA, the CDR3 is TGCGCCAGCAGCCAAGATGGGTCAGAACTCTATGGCTACACCTTC.

The rearrangement uses TRBV14 and TRBJ2-7; tentative D call: TRBD2 (5 bases). Trimming cost V 4 bases and J 2 bases, with 15 bases left between them. This CDR3 contains 15 residues. Germline V lookup: CDR1 SGHDN, CDR2 FVKESK. The CDR3 DNA reads TGTGCCAGCAGCCCCCGTTTAGCGCGTCCCTACGAGCAGTACTTC. Protein: CASSPRLARPYEQYF.

This clonotype was found many times. The chain has TRBV6-5 and TRBJ1-5; D is unclear. The CDR3 covers 15 residues. Trimming stripped 5 bases from V and 2 bases from J, with 13 bases between. The germline CDR1 and CDR2 sequences are MNHEY and SVGAGI. For the CDR3, the DNA is TGTGCCAGCAGTCACAACGGGGTTCGCAATCAGCCCCAGCATTTT. Encoded protein: CASSHNGVRNQPQHF.

There are many counts of this clonotype. The chain recombines TRBV29-1 with TRBJ2-1; 11 nucleotides align to TRBD2. The CDR3 totals 16 residues. After removal of 0 bases from V and 0 bases from J, the junction contained 1 base not matched to a gene. Germline lookup yields CDR1 SQVTM and CDR2 ANQGSEA. The CDR3 sequence is CSVEDGLAGSYNEQFF. In DNA, the CDR3 is TGCAGCGTTGAAGATGGACTAGCGGGCTCCTACAATGAGCAGTTCTTC.

The sample holds a few counts of this clonotype. The gene calls are TRBV4-2 and TRBJ1-2; the match to TRBD1 covers 8 bases. CDR3 length equals 16 residues. Trimming removed 0 bases from V and 6 bases from J; junction bases left unmatched: 9. Germline V gene sequence: CDR1 LGHNA, CDR2 YNFKEQ. CDR3 residues: CASSQETPDRAHGYTF. DNA for the CDR3: TGTGCCAGCAGCCAAGAGACCCCGGACAGGGCCCATGGCTACACCTTC.

This clonotype occurred a few times. The chain links TRBV2 to TRBJ2-3; D is undetermined. CDR3 length: 14 amino acids. Between the trimmed V and J ends, which lost 2 bases and 5 bases, there was a span of 11 bases. In germline, CDR1 is SNHLY, CDR2 FYNNEI. DNA for the CDR3: TGTGCCAGCAGTGAACTGGGCAATTTAGATACGCAGTATTTT. It codes for CASSELGNLDTQYF.